This T cell receptor (beta chain) was captured by sequencing in a study of Graves' ophthalmopathy and Graves' hyperthyroidism. Study-level background: Peripheral blood was collected at initial diagnosis, before any treatment.

TCR beta CDR3 regions were amplified from RNA transcripts. Second-round multiplex PCR came after first-round RT-PCR with HTBI primers. One entry per CDR3 protein, called by TCRdb with MiXCR from the multiplex PCR reads. The table has almost 750,000 distinct CDR3 sequences, around 40% seen once. Germline lookup yields CDR1 SGHTA and CDR2 FQGNSA. This CDR3 contains 15 residues. The ends lost 1 base at V and 13 bases at J; junction bases unmatched: 9. Fresh peripheral blood (10 ml) yielded the PBMCs. Of note for this clonotype: What it recognizes is unknown.

Study conclusions and caveats: Blood also contained most of the expanded thyroid clonotypes above 0.001 frequency.

The V call is TRBV7-2, the J call TRBJ1-6, with 8 bases matching TRBD1. The receptor was isolated from an adult man with Graves' ophthalmopathy. Sequenced material: peripheral blood. CDR3 loop: CASSLDGQGAVPLHF. DNA for the CDR3: TGTGCCAGCAGCTTAGATGGGCAGGGGGCGGTCCCCCTCCACTTT.